The 11 T cell receptor beta chains reported below all come from one sample, sequenced in a study of T cells in Graves' hyperthyroidism and ophthalmopathy. It was RNA transcripts that yielded the amplified TCR beta CDR3 regions. HTBI primers were the set used in a first-round RT-PCR of the TCR CDR3. MiXCR was run by TCRdb on the multiplex PCR reads, yielding one entry per CDR3 protein. This table has 330,000 or so distinct CDR3 sequences, 15% to 20% appearing once. Material: blood. The receptors originated from a woman between 40 and 55 years old with Graves' ophthalmopathy.

A note on this clonotype: One base away lies a much larger clone, so this may be a sequencing read error. The J gene is TRBJ2-1, the V gene TRBV5-1; D unclear. The germline CDR1 and CDR2 sequences are SGHRS and YFSETQ. Deletions cut 0 bases from V and 8 bases from J, with 9 bases between. This CDR3 has 13 residues. DNA of the CDR3: TGCGCCAGCAGCTTGGAGGCGGTCGATGAGCAGTTCTTC. Translation gives CASSLEAVDEQFF.

The chain has TRBV2 and TRBJ1-2; 7 nucleotides match TRBD1. This CDR3 spans 14 amino acids. CDR1 SNHLY and CDR2 FYNNEI come from the germline V gene. Unmatched junction bases numbered 6, after V lost 5 bases and J lost 3 bases. The CDR3 reads CASSWLGGYYGYTF. For the CDR3, the DNA is TGTGCCAGCAGTTGGTTAGGGGGCTACTATGGCTACACCTTC.

This clonotype was seen repeatedly, ten times or more. The J gene is TRBJ2-5, the V gene TRBV11-2, with 7 bases aligning to TRBD2. The CDR3 extends over 16 amino acids. V trimming: 1 base; J trimming: 4 bases; junction bases outside the gene matches: 9. The germline V gene has CDR1 SGHAT and CDR2 FQNNGV. CDR3 region: CASSLAGGSSGETQYF. The CDR3 nucleotides are TGTGCCAGCAGCTTAGCCGGGGGGAGTTCGGGAGAGACCCAGTACTTC.

This clonotype came up many times. The rearrangement uses TRBV11-2 and TRBJ2-7, with 11 bases identical to TRBD2. Losses at the gene ends were 5 bases for V and 2 bases for J; bases not matched to a gene: 11. The V gene's germline CDR1 is SGHAT and CDR2 FQNNGV. The CDR3 runs to 17 residues. CDR3 region: CASSPKKIAGGPYEQYF. CDR3 sequence (DNA): TGTGCCAGCAGCCCAAAGAAAATAGCGGGAGGGCCCTACGAGCAGTACTTC.

The chain combines TRBV15 with TRBJ1-5, with D perhaps TRBD1 (5 bases). Deletions cut 2 bases from V and 2 bases from J, with 16 bases between. The CDR3 loop spans 17 amino acids. Germline V gene data show CDR1 as LNHNV and CDR2 as YYDKDF (reference sequence). CDR3 sequence (DNA): TGTGCCACCAGCAGAACCCATGGGGCTGACCGCAATCAGCCCCAGCATTTT. Amino acids: CATSRTHGADRNQPQHF.

The chain couples TRBV12-3 or TRBV12-4 to TRBJ1-2; D is possibly TRBD1 (5 bases). Trimming left V 8 bases short and J 3 bases short, with 13 bases between. The CDR3 extends over 13 amino acids. DNA for the CDR3: TGTGCCAGCGGAGACGGGACTCACTATGGCTACACCTTC. Its translation is CASGDGTHYGYTF.

The gene calls are TRBV5-5 and TRBJ2-2; D gene uncertain. Germline-derived CDR1 and CDR2 are SGHKS and YYEKEE (reference sequence). V lost 4 bases to trimming and J lost 7 bases, with 20 bases between them. CDR3 size: 16 residues. The CDR3 here is CASSVDPSLEIGELFF. The CDR3 nucleotides read TGTGCCAGCAGCGTGGACCCCAGCCTTGAGATCGGGGAGCTGTTTTTT.

This clonotype has ten or more counts. The V call is TRBV11-2, the J call TRBJ2-2; possibly TRBD2 for D (5 bases). The CDR3 contains 15 residues. Germline assignment: CDR1 SGHAT and CDR2 FQNNGV. V lost 3 bases, J lost 2 bases, and 10 bases lay in between. The CDR3 nucleotides read TGTGCCAGCAGCTTGCGTAGCGCCAACACCGGGGAGCTGTTTTTT. It yields the protein CASSLRSANTGELFF.

This clonotype was counted at least ten times. The chain is built from TRBV15 and TRBJ2-2; 7 bases line up with TRBD1. Trimming cost V 7 bases and J 2 bases; bases outside gene matches: 10. Germline V gene sequence: CDR1 LNHNV, CDR2 YYDKDF (reference sequence). This CDR3 is 16 amino acids long. CDR3 protein: CATTPRQGRNTGELFF. The CDR3 DNA sequence: TGTGCCACCACCCCTAGACAGGGACGCAACACCGGGGAGCTGTTTTTT.

This clonotype has at least ten counts. The rearrangement links TRBV28 to TRBJ2-5; D is ambiguous. The germline V gene has CDR1 MDHEN and CDR2 SYDVKM. The CDR3 consists of 14 residues. V lost 5 bases, J lost 5 bases, and 15 bases lay in between. CDR3 sequence (DNA): TGTGCCAGCAGTGGGCGGATTCCGTGGGAGACCCAGTACTTC. Translating it yields CASSGRIPWETQYF.

Notes on this clonotype: The junction does not match germline at one end; this may be a read error. The rearrangement links TRBV10-3 to TRBJ1-2, with D uncertain. CDR1 is ENHRY and CDR2 is SYGVKD in the germline V gene. There are 13 residues in the CDR3. CDR3: CATARGGNYGYNF. The CDR3 DNA follows: TGTGCCACCGCGCGGGGTGGTAACTATGGCTACAACTTC.